The rows below give T cell receptor beta chains drawn from one sample of a study of memory CD4+ T cells and cytomegalovirus serostatus. Produced via immunoSEQ multiplex PCR; TCRdb's table is partial and in-frame only. The table shows about 48,000 clones, with more than 70% occurring only once. The sample consisted of memory CD4+ T cells from blood. These receptors came from an adult in good health and CMV-seronegative. The CDR3 runs from the conserved cysteine through the conserved F or W. D genes are given only for firm matches. Clone size is not always given. Where it is, it says once, few, many or a class for expanded clones.

size,length,V,D,J,CDR3,DNA
.,15,TRBV28,TRBD1,TRBJ1-6,CASSSSGQGDSPLHF,TGTGCCAGCAGCTCCTCGGGACAGGGGGATTCACCCCTCCACTTT
.,16,TRBV28,.,TRBJ1-5,CASTRRTPEGNQPQHF,TGTGCCAGCACCCGAAGAACTCCTGAAGGCAATCAGCCCCAGCATTTT
.,18,TRBV29-1,.,TRBJ2-5,CSVDPWGQGSRGSETQYF,TGCAGCGTTGACCCTTGGGGTCAGGGTTCGAGGGGTTCGGAGACCCAGTACTTC
.,17,TRBV5-1,TRBD2,TRBJ2-2,CASSWSSGSPNTGELFF,TGCGCCAGCAGCTGGAGTAGCGGGAGTCCGAACACCGGGGAGCTGTTTTTT
.,11,TRBV30,.,TRBJ1-2,CAWSVQRGYTF,TGTGCCTGGAGTGTACAGCGTGGCTACACCTTC
.,16,TRBV4-1,.,TRBJ2-3,CASSQSPWGGTDTQYF,TGCGCCAGCAGCCAATCGCCTTGGGGGGGCACAGATACGCAGTATTTT
medium-sized,11,TRBV19,.,TRBJ2-1,CASSIYNEQFF,TGTGCCAGTAGTATCTACAATGAGCAGTTCTTC
.,15,TRBV5-1,.,TRBJ1-1,CASSLETVMNTEAFF,TGCGCCAGCAGCTTGGAGACAGTTATGAACACTGAAGCTTTCTTT
.,15,TRBV5-4,.,TRBJ1-2,CASSLNLQENYGYTF,TGTGCCAGCAGCTTGAACCTACAGGAAAACTATGGCTACACCTTC
.,15,TRBV25-1,.,TRBJ1-1,CASSEMEGGDTEAFF,TGTGCCAGCAGTGAGATGGAGGGGGGGGACACTGAAGCTTTCTTT
medium-sized,13,TRBV5-6,.,TRBJ2-3,CASRRGSTDTQYF,TGTGCCAGCAGGCGGGGCAGCACAGATACGCAGTATTTT
.,11,TRBV30,.,TRBJ2-3,CAWSVRASAGF,TGTGCCTGGAGCGTCAGGGCCTCCGCGGGTTTT
.,15,TRBV9,TRBD1,TRBJ1-6,CASSAGQGGNSPLHF,TGTGCCAGCAGTGCTGGACAGGGAGGTAATTCACCCCTCCACTTT
.,14,TRBV7-9,.,TRBJ1-2,CASSSSASGYGYTF,TGTGCCAGCAGCTCGTCAGCGTCGGGCTATGGCTACACCTTC
.,15,TRBV18,.,TRBJ2-6,CASSGGLAGANVLTF,TGTGCCAGCTCAGGAGGGTTGGCTGGGGCCAACGTCCTGACTTTC
.,14,TRBV2,.,TRBJ2-7,CASRWTARGYEQYF,TGTGCCAGCAGGTGGACAGCCCGGGGGTACGAGCAGTACTTC
.,15,TRBV7-2,.,TRBJ2-7,CASSLAAPVPSEQYF,TGTGCCAGCAGCTTAGCTGCCCCGGTCCCCAGCGAGCAGTACTTC